These 23 T cell receptor beta chains came from one sample sequenced in a study of identifying expanded T cells in peripheral blood. Produced via immunoSEQ multiplex PCR; TCRdb's table is partial and in-frame only. This table holds approximately 130,000 clones, about 88% found once. The specimen sequenced was blood. Receptors were obtained from a person between 18 and 70 years old in good health.

The chain joins TRBV5-1 to TRBJ2-5; no firm D call. Trimming removed 0 bases from V and 4 bases from J, with 7 bases in between. Germline lookup yields CDR1 SGHRS and CDR2 YFSETQ. The length of the CDR3 is 13 residues. The DNA for the CDR3 is TGCGCCAGCAGCTTGGGGTTATCAGAGACCCAGTACTTC. It codes for CASSLGLSETQYF.

This clone appeared a single time. The chain carries TRBV20-1 and TRBJ2-7; D uncertain. Germline lookup yields CDR1 DFQATT and CDR2 SNEGSKA (reference sequence). The CDR3 runs 11 residues. V gave up 6 bases and J gave up 3 bases, with 9 bases separating them. This CDR3 reads CSAPWGYEQYF. DNA of the CDR3: TGCAGTGCCCCTTGGGGCTACGAGCAGTACTTC.

The J gene is TRBJ2-5, the V gene TRBV5-1, with D hard to call. CDR1 is SGHRS and CDR2 is YFSETQ in the germline V gene. V lost 4 bases and J 3 bases, leaving 13 bases between the germline ends. The CDR3 extends over 14 amino acids. The CDR3 protein is CASSPSSTEETQYF. CDR3 nucleotides: TGCGCCAGCAGCCCATCTTCCACGGAAGAGACCCAGTACTTC.

The chain has TRBV9 and TRBJ1-2, with D hard to call. This CDR3 contains 14 residues. Per the germline V gene, CDR1 is SGDLS and CDR2 is YYNGEE. Trimming shortened V by 4 bases and J by 1 base, and 11 bases separated the two germline ends. CDR3 DNA: TGTGCCAGCAGCTCGGTAGACGGTAACTATGGCTACACCTTC. It yields the protein CASSSVDGNYGYTF.

V and J are TRBV10-1 and TRBJ1-1; possibly TRBD1 for D (5 bases). This CDR3 is 14 amino acids long. Trimming shortened V by 6 bases and J by 0 bases, and 11 bases separated the two germline ends. CDR1 WNHNN and CDR2 SYGVQD come from the germline V gene (reference sequence). CDR3 sequence: CASSARDVNTEAFF. As DNA, the CDR3 is TGCGCCAGCAGCGCTCGGGACGTGAACACTGAAGCTTTCTTT.

The rearrangement uses TRBV7-7 and TRBJ2-7; 9 bases are shared with TRBD1. Germline V gene lookup returns CDR1 SSHAT and CDR2 FNYEAQ (reference sequence). The CDR3 covers 14 residues. Germline trimming cut 0 bases from V and 4 bases from J; bases unmatched to any gene: 1. This CDR3 reads CASSLAGQGYEQYF. CDR3 in DNA: TGTGCCAGCAGCTTAGCTGGACAGGGGTACGAGCAGTACTTC.

CDR3 bases: TGTGCCAGCAGTGAAGGACGGGAGGTAGGCGAGCAGTACTTC. This encodes CASSEGREVGEQYF. The genes are TRBV6-1 and TRBJ2-7, with 7 bases that match TRBD2. V was pared by 1 base and J by 6 bases, with 6 bases of the junction left unmatched. Per the germline V gene, CDR1 is MNHNS and CDR2 is SASEGT. The CDR3 sequence is 14 residues long.

This clone turned up a few times. This chain uses TRBV2 with TRBJ1-2; 7 nucleotides line up with TRBD1. The CDR3 is 14 amino acids. Germline CDR1 SNHLY, CDR2 FYNNEI. J gave up 2 bases and V 1 base, and 1 base lay outside the gene matches. In DNA form, the CDR3 reads TGTGCCAGCAGTGAAGGGACAGGAAACTATGGCTACACCTTC. Its protein product is CASSEGTGNYGYTF.

This clone was observed a few times. The chain links TRBV2 to TRBJ2-5; TRBD1 matches at 9 bases. This CDR3 comprises 14 residues. J gave up 1 base and V 5 bases, and 2 bases lay outside the gene matches. Germline V lookup: CDR1 SNHLY, CDR2 FYNNEI. The CDR3 is CASSSTGGQETQYF. CDR3 coding DNA: TGTGCCAGCAGTTCGACAGGGGGCCAAGAGACCCAGTACTTC.

There are a few counts of this clone. The rearrangement links TRBV27 to TRBJ1-5; D not resolved. V lost 6 bases to trimming and J lost 2 bases, with 14 bases between them. CDR3 length equals 15 residues. In germline, CDR1 is MNHEY, CDR2 SMNVEV (reference sequence). CDR3 DNA: TGTGCCAGCAGCTCCATCAGCTTAGGCAATCAGCCCCAGCATTTT. It translates to CASSSISLGNQPQHF.

The J gene is TRBJ2-7, the V gene TRBV6-1, with D possibly TRBD1 on 6 matching bases. V was pared by 4 bases and J by 4 bases, with 17 bases between. Germline V lookup: CDR1 MNHNS, CDR2 SASEGT. This CDR3 comprises 15 residues. The CDR3 nucleotides read TGTGCCAGCAGTGGATCTCCGGGACAACTATACGAGCAGTACTTC. This codes for CASSGSPGQLYEQYF.

V gene TRBV7-9 combines with J gene TRBJ2-2; D is unresolved. V was cut by 1 base and J by 4 bases, with 7 bases left in between. CDR1 is SEHNR, CDR2 FQNEAQ, per germline (reference sequence). The CDR3 has 14 residues. CDR3 sequence: CASSLDAGTGELFF. The CDR3 bases are TGTGCCAGCAGCTTAGACGCAGGCACCGGGGAGCTGTTTTTT.

This clone was counted a single time. This chain connects TRBV7-9 to TRBJ2-1; no clear D gene. The germline gives CDR1 SEHNR, CDR2 FQNEAQ (reference sequence). Trimming took off 2 bases at V and 5 bases at J, with 7 bases between the two ends. The CDR3 loop spans 13 amino acids. The DNA of the CDR3 is TGTGCCAGCAGCTTAATGGTGGACAATGAGCAGTTCTTC. This codes for CASSLMVDNEQFF.

V usage is TRBV9 and J usage is TRBJ2-6; D tentatively fits TRBD1 or TRBD2 (5 bases each). There are 20 residues in the CDR3. The germline CDR1 and CDR2 sequences are SGDLS and YYNGEE. The V end lost 3 bases, the J end lost 4 bases, and 26 bases lay between the germline ends. The CDR3 region is CASSGEGPGRLRRGANVLTF. In DNA, the CDR3 is TGTGCCAGCAGCGGAGAGGGGCCCGGCAGGCTCCGTCGGGGGGCCAACGTCCTGACTTTC.

The sample holds one count of this clone. V usage is TRBV20-1 and J usage is TRBJ2-7; D possibly corresponds to TRBD1 (6 bases). Germline V gene sequence: CDR1 DFQATT, CDR2 SNEGSKA (reference sequence). V was cut by 6 bases and J by 8 bases, with 14 bases left in between. The CDR3 totals 11 residues. CDR3 sequence: CSAATGDKQYF. CDR3 nucleotide sequence: TGCAGTGCCGCGACAGGAGATAAGCAGTACTTC.

The rearrangement joins TRBV28 to TRBJ2-7; 7 bases line up with TRBD2. The CDR3 runs 17 residues. In germline, CDR1 is MDHEN, CDR2 SYDVKM. The trim removed 6 bases at V and 0 bases at J, leaving 14 bases unmatched. CDR3 region: CASSTFLRELSSYEQYF. Here the CDR3 DNA reads TGTGCCAGCAGCACCTTTCTGCGGGAGCTCAGCTCCTACGAGCAGTACTTC.

This clone was observed a single time. J is TRBJ2-5 and V is TRBV6-1; D uncertain. Germline V CDR1 and CDR2: MNHNS, SASEGT. This CDR3 contains 11 residues. V shed 8 bases and J shed 7 bases, with 11 bases lying between them. CDR3 protein: CASLSPGTQYF. In DNA form, the CDR3 reads TGTGCCAGCCTGAGTCCCGGGACCCAGTACTTC.

The chain links TRBV19 to TRBJ2-1; 7 nucleotides match TRBD2. This CDR3 comprises 17 residues. Germline assignment: CDR1 LNHDA and CDR2 SQIVND (reference sequence). V shed 8 bases, J shed 7 bases, and the junction held 20 bases outside the gene matches. CDR3 coding DNA: TGTGCCAGTTCAATTAGGCGGGGGACCTATACTATGAATGAGCAGTTCTTC. It encodes CASSIRRGTYTMNEQFF.

The V and J genes are TRBV5-4 and TRBJ2-1; TRBD2 matches 10 bases. V lost 5 bases and J lost 8; bases outside the gene matches: 4. CDR3 size: 13 residues. Looked up from germline, CDR1 is SGHNT and CDR2 is YYREEE (reference sequence). CDR3 in amino acids: CASRTSGVDEQFF. The CDR3 DNA follows: TGTGCCAGCAGAACTAGCGGGGTTGATGAGCAGTTCTTC.

The genes are TRBV7-3 and TRBJ2-3, with 13 bases aligning to TRBD2. From germline, CDR1 is SGHTA and CDR2 FQGTGA. V was clipped by 5 bases and J by 4 bases; unmatched bases: 3. CDR3 length: 15 residues. CDR3 in amino acids: CASSQTSGRADTQYF. The CDR3 DNA reads as TGTGCCAGCAGCCAAACTAGCGGGAGGGCAGATACGCAGTATTTT. The full variable domain, in which reference TRBV7-3 and TRBJ2-3 provide the parts outside the CDR3, is GAGVSQTPSNKVTEKGKYVELRCDPISGHTALYWYRQSLGQGPEFLIYFQGTGAADDSGLPNDRFFAVRPEGSVSTLKIQRTERGDSAVYLCASSQTSGRADTQYFGPGTRLTVL.

The V and J genes are TRBV7-3 and TRBJ2-5, with D perhaps TRBD1 or TRBD2 (5 bases each). The CDR3 runs 13 residues. CDR1 is SGHTA, CDR2 FQGTGA, per germline. Trimming removed 5 bases from V and 5 bases from J, with 12 bases in between. The DNA for the CDR3 is TGTGCCAGCAGCCGAGGGGACGGGGAGACCCAGTACTTC. It encodes CASSRGDGETQYF. Using reference TRBV7-3 and TRBJ2-5 for the parts outside the CDR3, the full variable domain is GAGVSQTPSNKVTEKGKYVELRCDPISGHTALYWYRQSLGQGPEFLIYFQGTGAADDSGLPNDRFFAVRPEGSVSTLKIQRTERGDSAVYLCASSRGDGETQYFGPGTRLLVL.

This clone came up once. The V and J genes are TRBV28 and TRBJ1-2, with 12 bases aligning to TRBD1. CDR3 length: 15 residues. The germline CDR1 and CDR2 sequences are MDHEN and SYDVKM. The ends lost 6 bases at V and 7 bases at J; junction bases unmatched: 9. The CDR3 sequence: CASRTAGQGAIGYTF. The CDR3 DNA follows: TGTGCCAGCAGAACAGCGGGACAGGGGGCAATTGGCTACACCTTC.

V usage is TRBV5-1 and J usage is TRBJ2-6; D perhaps matches TRBD2 (5 bases). The CDR3 is 16 amino acids. Germline CDR1 and CDR2: SGHRS and YFSETQ. V lost 4 bases and J 2 bases, leaving 13 bases between the germline ends. The CDR3 loop reads CASSPSRGPGANVLTF. The CDR3, as DNA: TGCGCCAGCAGCCCTTCCCGAGGGCCTGGGGCCAACGTCCTGACTTTC.